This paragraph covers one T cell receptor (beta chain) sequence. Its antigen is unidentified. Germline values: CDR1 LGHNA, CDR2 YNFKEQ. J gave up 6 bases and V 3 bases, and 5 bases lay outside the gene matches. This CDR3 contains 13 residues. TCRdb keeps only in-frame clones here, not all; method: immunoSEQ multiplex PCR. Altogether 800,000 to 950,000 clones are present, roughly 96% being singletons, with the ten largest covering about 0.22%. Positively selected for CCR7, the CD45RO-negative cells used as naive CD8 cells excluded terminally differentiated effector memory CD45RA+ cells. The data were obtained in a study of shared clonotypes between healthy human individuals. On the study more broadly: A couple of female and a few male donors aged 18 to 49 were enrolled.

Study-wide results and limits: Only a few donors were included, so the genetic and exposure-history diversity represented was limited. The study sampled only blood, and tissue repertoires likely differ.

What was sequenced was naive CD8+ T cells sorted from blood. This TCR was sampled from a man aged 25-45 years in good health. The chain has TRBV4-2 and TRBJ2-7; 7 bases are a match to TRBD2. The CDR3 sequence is CASSQATSREQYF. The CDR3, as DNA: TGTGCCAGCAGCCAGGCGACTAGCCGCGAGCAGTACTTC.